This TCR beta chain was observed in a study of CD8+CD57+ T cells in acquired aplastic anemia. The study's findings and limits: CD8+ Simpson's diversity did not differ significantly between patients and controls. A set of 25 to 30 CD8+ CDR3 sequences was shared between patients and controls, and these sequences appeared highly expressed in patients.

V lost 2 bases, J lost 6 bases, and 12 bases lay in between. The CDR3 consists of 14 residues. In germline, CDR1 is SGDLS, CDR2 YYNGEE. Both TCR beta VDJ combination and CDR3 sequence profiling were carried out. Genomic DNA was the template for this profiling. TCRdb fed the reads into MiXCR, producing one record per CDR3 protein. In the table there are more than 250,000 distinct CDR3 sequences, roughly 82% of which are singletons. Comments on this clonotype: As yet, its antigen is unknown.

The patients chosen for sequencing had shown expansion of CD8+CD57+ cells (detected by flow cytometry). Every patient had severe acquired aplastic anemia. Among the patients, none had received any therapy at the time of blood sampling. This TCR was sampled from a human donor with aplastic anemia. Sequenced: sorted CD4+, CD8+, or CD8+CD57+ T cells (not recorded which) from PBMCs. The rearrangement uses TRBV9 and TRBJ2-1; D is perhaps TRBD2 (6 bases). For the CDR3, the DNA is TGTGCCAGCAGCGTTTCGGGGGTCGTCAATGAGCAGTTCTTC. This encodes CASSVSGVVNEQFF.